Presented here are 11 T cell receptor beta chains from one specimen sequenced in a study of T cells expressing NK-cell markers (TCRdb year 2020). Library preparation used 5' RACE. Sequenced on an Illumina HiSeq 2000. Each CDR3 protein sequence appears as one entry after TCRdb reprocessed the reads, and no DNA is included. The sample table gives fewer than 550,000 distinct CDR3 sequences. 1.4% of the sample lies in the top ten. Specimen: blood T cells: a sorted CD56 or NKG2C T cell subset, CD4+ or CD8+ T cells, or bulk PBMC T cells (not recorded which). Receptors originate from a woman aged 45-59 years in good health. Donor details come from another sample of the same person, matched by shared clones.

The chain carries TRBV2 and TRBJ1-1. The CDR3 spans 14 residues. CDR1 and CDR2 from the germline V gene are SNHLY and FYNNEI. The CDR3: CASSESSWGTEAFF.

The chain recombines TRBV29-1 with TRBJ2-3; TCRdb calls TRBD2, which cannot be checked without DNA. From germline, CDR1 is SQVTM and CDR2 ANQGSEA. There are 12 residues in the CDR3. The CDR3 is CSVAGLPITQYF.

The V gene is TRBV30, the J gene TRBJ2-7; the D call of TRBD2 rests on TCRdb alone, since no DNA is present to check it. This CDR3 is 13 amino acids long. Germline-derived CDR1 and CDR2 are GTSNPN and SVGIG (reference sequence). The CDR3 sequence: CAASLAGAYEQYF.

The CDR3 loop reads CSVRAGQGDNQPQHF. The genes are TRBV29-1 and TRBJ1-5; TCRdb reports TRBD1, a call that lacks DNA to check it against. Germline lookup yields CDR1 SQVTM and CDR2 ANQGSEA. The CDR3 runs to 15 residues.

The CDR3 reads CASRGHQINYGYTF. The gene calls are TRBV4-1 and TRBJ1-2. CDR1 is MGHRA, CDR2 YSYEKL, per germline. This CDR3 region has 14 residues.

CDR3 in amino acids: CASSERVHNEQFF. The chain is built from TRBV2 and TRBJ2-1. The germline CDR1 and CDR2 sequences are SNHLY and FYNNEI. This CDR3 is 13 amino acids long.

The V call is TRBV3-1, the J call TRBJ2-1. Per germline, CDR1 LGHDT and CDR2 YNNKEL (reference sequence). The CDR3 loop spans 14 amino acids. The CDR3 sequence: CASSHPVAYNEQFF.

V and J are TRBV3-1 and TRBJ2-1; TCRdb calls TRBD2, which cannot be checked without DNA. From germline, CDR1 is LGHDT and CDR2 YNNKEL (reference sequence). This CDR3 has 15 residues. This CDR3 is CASSQVTGVGNEQFF.

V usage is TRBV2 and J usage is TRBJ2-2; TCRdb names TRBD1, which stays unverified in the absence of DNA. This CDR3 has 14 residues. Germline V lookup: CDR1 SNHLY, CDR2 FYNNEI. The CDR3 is CASARVGDTGELFF.

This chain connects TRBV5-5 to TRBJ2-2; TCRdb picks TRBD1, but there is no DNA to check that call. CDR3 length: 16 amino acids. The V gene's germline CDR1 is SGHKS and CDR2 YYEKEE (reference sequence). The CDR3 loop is CASSLIVGRLTGELFF.

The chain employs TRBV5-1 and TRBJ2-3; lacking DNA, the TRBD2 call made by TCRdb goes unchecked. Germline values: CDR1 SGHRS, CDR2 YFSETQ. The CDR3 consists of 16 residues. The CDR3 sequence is CASSPGLAGYTDTQYF.